The 9 T cell receptor beta chains below come from one sample, sequenced in a study of blood T cells in healthy people across ages. For the second PCR, which ran for about 7 to 12 cycles, a sample-barcoded 5' primer and a J-beta primer mix were used. MiXCR, applied by TCRdb to the 5' RACE reads, yields one record per CDR3 protein. The data show roughly 700,000 distinct CDR3 sequences, 32% seen once. Specimen: blood. The receptors were sampled from an elderly woman in good health.

This clonotype came up many times. The chain couples TRBV6-4 to TRBJ2-5; the D gene is possibly TRBD1 (6 bases). From germline, CDR1 is MRHNA and CDR2 SNTAGT. The CDR3 runs 14 residues. The germline V and J ends were trimmed by 4 bases and 1 base, with 10 bases remaining between them. The DNA of the CDR3 is TGTGCCAGCAGTGCCGGGACAACCCAAGAGACCCAGTACTTC. Its translation: CASSAGTTQETQYF.

On this clonotype itself: A much larger clone lies one base from this, so it may be a read error. This chain joins TRBV29-1 and TRBJ2-1; D call uncertain. The DNA matches TRBJ2-7 better at its end, which makes the J call doubtful. The CDR3 has 13 residues. Germline CDR1 is SQVTM and CDR2 is ANQGSEA. The CDR3 spells CSVGGVSYNEQYF. DNA for the CDR3: TGCAGCGTTGGTGGGGTCTCCTACAATGAGCAGTACTTC.

The sample holds many counts of this clonotype. The CDR3 DNA follows: TGCGCCAGCAGCATCGGACTAGCGGCAGATACGCAGTATTTT. It specifies CASSIGLAADTQYF. This chain uses TRBV4-3 with TRBJ2-3; 10 nucleotides match TRBD2. The trim removed 5 bases at V and 4 bases at J, leaving 3 bases unmatched. Germline V gives CDR1 LGHNA, CDR2 YSLEER. The CDR3 extends over 14 amino acids.

This rearrangement joins TRBV7-2 to TRBJ2-7; TRBD2 agrees at 9 bases. The J call is uncertain, as TRBJ2-5 better fits the DNA end. The germline V gene has CDR1 SGHTA and CDR2 FQGNSA. The CDR3 covers 15 residues. The CDR3 region is CASSLGSGSMETQYF. The CDR3 DNA reads TGTGCCAGCAGCTTAGGTAGCGGGAGTATGGAGACCCAGTACTTC.

This clonotype was found many times. The rearrangement uses TRBV27 and TRBJ1-6, with 7 bases fitting TRBD1. V was pared by 5 bases and J by 7 bases, with 5 bases of the junction left unmatched. The length of the CDR3 is 14 residues. Germline assignment: CDR1 MNHEY and CDR2 SMNVEV (reference sequence). The CDR3 nucleotides read TGTGCCAGCAGTCCCAGGGGGTCGAATTCACCCCTCCACTTT. Translating it yields CASSPRGSNSPLHF.

Many counts were recorded for this clonotype. This chain links TRBV20-1 with TRBJ2-3, with 9 bases fitting TRBD2. The germline gives CDR1 DFQATT, CDR2 SNEGSKA (reference sequence). The CDR3 has 15 residues. V gave up 2 bases and J gave up 4 bases; unmatched junction bases: 7. CDR3 DNA: TGCAGTGCTAGACCTAGCGGGGTAACCCCAGATACGCAGTATTTT. This codes for CSARPSGVTPDTQYF.

This clonotype has ten or more counts. The chain joins TRBV6-1 to TRBJ2-7, with TRBD2 identical over 8 bases. Looked up from germline, CDR1 is MNHNS and CDR2 is SASEGT. This CDR3 contains 13 residues. CDR3 sequence: CAARRGVTYEQYF. As DNA, the CDR3 is TGTGCGGCTCGGCGGGGGGTCACCTACGAGCAGTACTTC.

The chain recombines TRBV5-6 with TRBJ1-2, with D perhaps TRBD1 (5 bases). This CDR3 contains 13 residues. Germline V gene sequence: CDR1 SGHDT, CDR2 YYEEEE. V was cut by 4 bases and J by 7 bases, with 14 bases left in between. The CDR3 DNA sequence: TGTGCCAGCAGCCCTATGCAGACAGTTGGCTACACCTTC. Translating gives CASSPMQTVGYTF.

Worth noting for this clonotype: Possible read error: a much larger clone is one base away. V usage is TRBV6-1 and J usage is TRBJ2-7; D perhaps matches TRBD2 (6 bases). Trimming shortened V by 4 bases and J by 7 bases, and 11 bases separated the two germline ends. The CDR3 contains 12 residues. CDR1 is MNHNS and CDR2 is SASEGT in the germline V gene. The CDR3 protein is CASSAGRGEQYF. The CDR3 coding sequence is TGTGCCAGCAGTGCGGGGCGGGGTGAGCAGTACTTC.